This section outlines one T cell receptor beta chain sequence together with its context. With 7 bases removed from V and 2 bases from J, the gap between germline ends came to 13 bases. Germline V lookup: CDR1 SGHRS, CDR2 YFSETQ. CDR3 length: 13 residues. This entry belongs to a study of shared clonotypes between healthy human individuals. Study context: Every donor yielded three CD4 naive, three CD4 memory, two CD8 naive and one CD8 memory plate.

CD45RO-negative, CCR7-selected cells formed the naive CD8 fraction, which excluded terminally differentiated effector memory CD45RA+ cells. The assay was immunoSEQ multiplex PCR, and TCRdb's table has in-frame clones only and misses some. The data hold over 750,000 clones, with about 96% observed a single time. The chain couples TRBV5-1 to TRBJ2-7; D uncertain. Sequenced: naive CD8+ T cells sorted from blood. This TCR was sampled from a man younger than 40 in good health. CDR3 in amino acids: CASGLAGPYEQYF. The CDR3 coding sequence is TGCGCCAGCGGCCTCGCTGGACCCTACGAGCAGTACTTC.